The entry below describes one T cell receptor beta chain. Antigen: not known. This sample was included in a study of cytomegalovirus exposure and HLA in healthy donors. General study points: The study recorded about 160 TCR beta chains that were cytomegalovirus-associated.

Germline V lookup: CDR1 SNHLY, CDR2 FYNNEI. The CDR3 has 15 residues. Trimming removed 7 bases at V and 5 bases at J, with 20 bases between. Primers: 60 Vbeta forward and 13 Jbeta reverse. In the source study's methods: Later work found approximately 80 million unique TCR beta chains, with approximately 12 million shared. The protocol was immunoSEQ multiplex PCR, while the TCRdb copy is restricted to in-frame clones and leaves out a portion. That table furnishes V, J and clone size, whereas the DNA furnished D and trimming. This table has 140,000 or so clones, 70% appearing once. Whereas donors were nominally healthy upon sampling, unrecorded immune exposures were probable.

The receptor was derived from a woman in her thirties in good health and CMV-seronegative. The sample comprised PBMCs. The rearrangement links TRBV2 to TRBJ1-2; D is unresolved. Here the CDR3 DNA reads TGTGCCAGCACCCTCGGTAAGGGCCGGAGGTATGGCTACACCTTC. It codes for CASTLGKGRRYGYTF. The whole variable domain, filled in from reference TRBV2 and TRBJ1-2, reads EPEVTQTPSHQVTQMGQEVILRCVPISNHLYFYWYRQILGQKVEFLVSFYNNEISEKSEIFDDQFSVERPDGSNFTLKIRSTKLEDSAMYFCASTLGKGRRYGYTFGSGTRLTVV.